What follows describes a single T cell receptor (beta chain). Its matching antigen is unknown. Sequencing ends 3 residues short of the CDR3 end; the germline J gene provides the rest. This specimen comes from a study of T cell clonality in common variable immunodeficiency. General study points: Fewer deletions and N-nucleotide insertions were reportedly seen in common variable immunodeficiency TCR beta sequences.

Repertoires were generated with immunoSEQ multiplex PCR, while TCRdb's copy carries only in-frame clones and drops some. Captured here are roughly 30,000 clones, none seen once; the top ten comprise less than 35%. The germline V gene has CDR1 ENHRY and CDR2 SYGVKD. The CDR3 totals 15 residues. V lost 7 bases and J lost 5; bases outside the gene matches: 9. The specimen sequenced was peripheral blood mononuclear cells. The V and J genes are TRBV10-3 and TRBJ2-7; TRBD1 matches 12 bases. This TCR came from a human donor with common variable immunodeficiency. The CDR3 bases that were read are TGTGCCATCATGGCCGGGACAGGGGGCATCGACGAG. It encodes CAIMAGTGGIDE. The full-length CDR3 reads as CAIMAGTGGIDEQYF.